The 28 T cell receptor beta chains given below trace back to one sample, sequenced in a study of breast tumors, draining lymph nodes, adjacent tissues. From the multiplex PCR reads, TCRdb called clonotypes with MiXCR, one entry per CDR3 protein. The sample holds about 180,000 distinct CDR3 sequences, roughly 30% seen once. Samples came from axillary lymph nodes draining the breast cancer. The sample taken for sequencing was axillary lymph node tissue. Receptors were obtained from a female donor with breast cancer. Some clones in this sample may be carry-over from other donors' samples.

The rearrangement joins TRBV5-1 to TRBJ2-5; 10 bases fit TRBD1. The ends lost 6 bases at V and 5 bases at J; junction bases unmatched: 7. The CDR3 consists of 14 residues. Germline V lookup: CDR1 SGHRS, CDR2 YFSETQ. As DNA, the CDR3 is TGCGCCAGCACCCTCGGGACAGGGGAGGAGACCCAGTACTTC. Translating gives CASTLGTGEETQYF.

This clonotype was seen ten or more times. J is TRBJ1-2 and V is TRBV9, with 7 bases matching TRBD1. The germline gives CDR1 SGDLS, CDR2 YYNGEE. The CDR3 is 14 amino acids. V lost 0 bases to trimming and J lost 6 bases; unmatched junction nucleotides: 5. The CDR3 bases are TGTGCCAGCAGCGTAGCGACAGGGTTCCATGGCTACACCTTC. Translating gives CASSVATGFHGYTF.

This chain uses TRBV6-6 with TRBJ2-5, with 9 bases that match TRBD2. This CDR3 has 17 amino acids. Germline values: CDR1 MNHNY, CDR2 SVGAGI (reference sequence). After removal of 4 bases from V and 0 bases from J, the junction contained 9 bases not matched to a gene. CDR3 nucleotides: TGTGCCAGCAGTTTAAGAGCGGGGGGCCGGGACCAAGAGACCCAGTACTTC. Residues: CASSLRAGGRDQETQYF.

This clonotype was recorded at least ten times. The rearrangement uses TRBV7-9 and TRBJ2-1; D is unresolved. Germline assignment: CDR1 SEHNR and CDR2 FQNEAQ (reference sequence). This CDR3 contains 15 residues. Between the trimmed V and J ends, which lost 4 bases and 2 bases, there was a span of 12 bases. The CDR3 loop reads CASSSSGFPYNEQFF. CDR3 bases: TGTGCCAGCAGCTCCTCCGGGTTTCCCTACAATGAGCAGTTCTTC.

With regard to this clonotype: This clone may be a read error of a much larger clone one base away. V and J are TRBV7-2 and TRBJ2-1; TRBD2 matches 12 bases. This CDR3 has 15 amino acids. Germline CDR1 is SGHTA and CDR2 is FQGNSA. This CDR3 is CASSNLAGGRNGQFF. The CDR3 DNA is TGTGCCAGCAGCAATCTAGCGGGGGGGCGGAATGGGCAGTTCTTC.

V is TRBV7-3 and J is TRBJ2-2; 13 bases fit TRBD2. The V segment lost 2 bases and the J segment 7 bases; nucleotides outside the gene matches: 7. The germline gives CDR1 SGHTA, CDR2 FQGTGA. The CDR3 covers 17 residues. The CDR3 here is CASSLGGTSGMSGELFF. CDR3 sequence (DNA): TGTGCCAGCAGCTTAGGCGGGACTAGCGGGATGAGCGGGGAGCTGTTTTTT.

This clonotype occurred many times. This chain links TRBV11-3 with TRBJ2-3; D not resolved. The germline gives CDR1 SGHNT, CDR2 YENEEA. Trimming removed 2 bases from V and 2 bases from J, with 11 bases in between. The CDR3 is made up of 15 amino acids. CDR3 nucleotide sequence: TGTGCCAGCAGCTTACAAAGTCTCCACACAGATACGCAGTATTTT. It codes for CASSLQSLHTDTQYF.

V and J are TRBV11-2 and TRBJ1-4; D perhaps matches TRBD1 (6 bases). This CDR3 contains 17 residues. V gave up 6 bases and J gave up 3 bases, with 20 bases separating them. The germline CDR1 and CDR2 sequences are SGHAT and FQNNGV. The DNA for the CDR3 is TGTGCCAGCAGTTGGAAAGGGGGGACTGAAGCTAATGAAAAACTGTTTTTT. This sequence encodes CASSWKGGTEANEKLFF.

This clonotype has at least ten counts. The chain is built from TRBV19 and TRBJ2-7, with 9 positions matching TRBD1. The CDR3 covers 15 residues. Unmatched junction bases numbered 4, after V lost 2 bases and J lost 2 bases. CDR1 and CDR2 from the germline V gene are LNHDA and SQIVND (reference sequence). Here the CDR3 DNA reads TGTGCCAGTAGTATAAAGGGACAGGGTCCCTACGAGCAGTACTTC. This codes for CASSIKGQGPYEQYF. The full variable domain, its missing parts supplied by reference TRBV19 and TRBJ2-7, is DGGITQSPKYLFRKEGQNVTLSCEQNLNHDAMYWYRQDPGQGLRLIYYSQIVNDFQKGDIAEGYSVSREKKESFPLTVTSAQKNPTAFYLCASSIKGQGPYEQYFGPGTRLTVT.

The chain is built from TRBV25-1 and TRBJ2-7; D may be TRBD2 (5 bases). The CDR3 extends over 13 amino acids. Germline CDR1 is MGHDK and CDR2 is SYGVNS. Trimming took off 4 bases at V and 0 bases at J, with 7 bases between the two ends. For the CDR3, the DNA is TGTGCCAGCAGTGTGGGGAGCTCCTACGAGCAGTACTTC. It specifies CASSVGSSYEQYF.

The genes are TRBV12-5 and TRBJ1-5; D is perhaps TRBD1 (5 bases). The CDR3 loop spans 17 amino acids. From germline, CDR1 is LGHNT and CDR2 FRNRAP. CDR3 region: CASSLTGTGGFNQPQHF. DNA for the CDR3: TGTGCCAGCAGCTTGACCGGGACGGGGGGATTCAATCAGCCCCAGCATTTT.

Ten or more counts support this clonotype. This chain connects TRBV20-1 to TRBJ2-3; 9 nucleotides align to TRBD1. The V and J ends lost 0 bases and 5 bases, in that order; junction bases with no gene match: 9. Germline-derived CDR1 and CDR2 are DFQATT and SNEGSKA (reference sequence). This CDR3 has 16 amino acids. CDR3 sequence (DNA): TGCAGTGCTAGAGATAGGGGGGGACAGGGCGTAGATACGCAGTATTTT. This encodes CSARDRGGQGVDTQYF.

The rearrangement joins TRBV24-1 to TRBJ1-5; maybe TRBD1 (5 bases). Germline CDR1 and CDR2: KGHDR and SFDVKD. V was pared by 5 bases and J by 2 bases, with 15 bases between. CDR3 size: 16 residues. As DNA, the CDR3 is TGTGCCACCAGTGGAAGGGGTCTTTGGGGCAATCAGCCCCAGCATTTT. This codes for CATSGRGLWGNQPQHF.

Concerning this clonotype: A much larger clone is a single base away; this may be a read error. This chain joins TRBV7-9 and TRBJ2-5, with D possibly matching TRBD2 (6 bases). This CDR3 spans 17 amino acids. Germline loops: CDR1 SEHNR, CDR2 FQNEAQ (reference sequence). The DNA for the CDR3 is TGTGCCAGCAGCCCTTTTACTAGCACCCGGCGAGGAGAGCCCCAGTACTTC. Its protein is CASSPFTSTRRGEPQYF.

This rearrangement joins TRBV11-2 to TRBJ1-1, with a tentative D call TRBD1 (5 bases). The CDR3 spans 14 residues. The germline gives CDR1 SGHAT, CDR2 FQNNGV. The V and J ends lost 1 base and 4 bases respectively, with 10 bases between them. CDR3 in amino acids: CASSLVGEGTEAFF. CDR3 DNA sequence: TGTGCCAGCAGCTTAGTGGGGGAAGGCACTGAAGCTTTCTTT.

Regarding this clonotype: A read error is possible here, since a much larger clone lies one base away. V usage is TRBV7-3 and J usage is TRBJ2-1, with 7 positions matching TRBD1. Germline lookup yields CDR1 SGHTA and CDR2 FQGTGA. CDR3 length equals 15 residues. CDR3 nucleotide sequence: TGTGCCAGCAGTCTACGACAGGGTTCTTACAATGAGCAGCTCTTC. This gives the protein CASSLRQGSYNEQLF.

There are a few counts of this clonotype. With a much larger clone just one base away, this may be a read error. The chain has TRBV20-1 and TRBJ2-5, with TRBD2 matching over 11 bases. The V gene end was trimmed by 3 bases and the J gene end by 7 bases; junction bases not matched to a gene: 7. The CDR3 is 14 residues long. Germline CDR1 DFQATT, CDR2 SNEGSKA (reference sequence). The CDR3 region has the DNA TGCAGTGCTAGCGGTAGCGGGAGGGCCGCGACCCAGTACTTC. Translating gives CSASGSGRAATQYF.

There are a few counts of this clonotype. One junction end does not reproduce the germline sequence, and a read error may be involved. V is TRBV6-5 and J is TRBJ1-5; weak D call: TRBD1 (6 bases). This CDR3 is 15 amino acids long. The germline V gene has CDR1 MNHEY and CDR2 SVGAGI. CDR3 amino acids: CASSHSGANNQPQHF. DNA of the CDR3: TGTGCCAGCAGTCACTCGGGGGCCAACAATCAGCCCCAGCATTTT.

Turning to this clonotype: A junction end diverges from the germline sequence, so it may reflect a read error. The V call is TRBV13, the J call TRBJ2-7, with 8 positions matching TRBD2. The CDR3 loop spans 15 amino acids. The germline V gene encodes CDR1 PRHDT and CDR2 FYEKMQ (reference sequence). The CDR3 DNA is TGTGCCACCAGCCCAGCTCGGGAGGGGGCCTACGAGCAGTACTTC. This sequence encodes CATSPAREGAYEQYF.

This clonotype was found a few times. This chain joins TRBV4-2 and TRBJ2-1; 11 nucleotides agree with TRBD2. Looked up from germline, CDR1 is LGHNA and CDR2 is YNFKEQ. The CDR3 is made up of 16 amino acids. Trimming at V came to 1 base and at J to 3 bases, leaving 2 bases not matched to a gene. The CDR3 nucleotides read TGTGCCAGCAGCCAAGTAGCGGGGGGGGGCTACAATGAGCAGTTCTTC. This codes for CASSQVAGGGYNEQFF.

About this clonotype: This may arise from a read error, as a much more abundant clone is one base away. The V call is TRBV5-4, the J call TRBJ2-5; D gene ambiguous. The V gene's germline CDR1 is SGHNT and CDR2 YYREEE (reference sequence). The length of the CDR3 is 14 residues. V was shortened by 5 bases and J by 2 bases, with 13 bases between the two germline ends. CDR3 region: CASSPNSRQETQYF. CDR3 sequence (DNA): TGTGCCAGCAGTCCGAACAGTAGACAAGAGACCCAGTACTTC.

A word on this clonotype: This could be a read error, since a much larger clone is one nucleotide away. This chain joins TRBV20-1 and TRBJ2-1; TRBD2 agrees at 10 bases. From germline, CDR1 is DFQATT and CDR2 SNEGSKA (reference sequence). Trimming at V came to 5 bases and at J to 2 bases, leaving 12 bases not matched to a gene. The CDR3 length is 17 residues. The CDR3 spells CSAPRLAGVDPYNEQFF. Written as DNA, the CDR3 is TGCAGTGCTCCCCGGCTAGCGGGAGTAGATCCCTACAATGAGCAGTTCTTC.

This clonotype was picked up one time. This rearrangement joins TRBV4-1 to TRBJ2-5; D perhaps matches TRBD1 (5 bases). This CDR3 contains 15 residues. Per the germline V gene, CDR1 is MGHRA and CDR2 is YSYEKL. Trimming removed 1 base at V and 4 bases at J, with 13 bases between. The CDR3 DNA sequence: TGCGCCAGCAGCCAAGGGACACCAAGGGGAGAGACCCAGTACTTC. Translated, it gives CASSQGTPRGETQYF.

This clonotype was seen at least ten times. The CDR3 DNA follows: TGTGCCAGCAGTGAACACGACATCGATAATCACAGGTACGCGGGAGCTTCGGACACCGGGGAGCTGTTTTTT. Amino acids: CASSEHDIDNHRYAGASDTGELFF. The gene calls are TRBV25-1 and TRBJ2-2; 7 bases agree with TRBD2. The CDR3 runs to 24 residues. Germline V gene lookup returns CDR1 MGHDK and CDR2 SYGVNS. The V gene end was trimmed by 2 bases and the J gene end by 3 bases; junction bases not matched to a gene: 30.

This clonotype is medium-sized within its sample. The J gene is TRBJ2-2, the V gene TRBV19; tentatively, D is TRBD1 (6 bases). V was pared by 3 bases and J by 5 bases, with 13 bases between. Germline CDR1 and CDR2: LNHDA and SQIVND (reference sequence). CDR3 length: 15 residues. Here the CDR3 DNA reads TGTGCCAGTAGTATTGTTATTCAGGGGACCGGGGAGCTGTTTTTT. It is translated as CASSIVIQGTGELFF.

About this clonotype: This may stem from a read error, because a much larger clone lies one nucleotide away. J is TRBJ2-5 and V is TRBV20-1; D unclear. The CDR3 extends over 15 amino acids. Trimming shortened V by 3 bases and J by 4 bases, and 18 bases separated the two germline ends. Germline loops: CDR1 DFQATT, CDR2 SNEGSKA (reference sequence). As DNA, the CDR3 is TGCAGTGCTAGCAATACCCTGGTGGCGATAGAGACCCAGTACTTC. Translated: CSASNTLVAIETQYF.

This rearrangement joins TRBV20-1 to TRBJ1-1; unclear D gene. The V and J ends lost 7 bases and 1 base respectively, with 10 bases between them. There are 12 residues in the CDR3. Germline V gene data show CDR1 as DFQATT and CDR2 as SNEGSKA (reference sequence). The CDR3 DNA reads TGCAGTGGTCAGTTCGAGAACACTGAAGCTTTCTTT. This codes for CSGQFENTEAFF.

This clonotype appeared many times. This sequence joins TRBV5-4 and TRBJ2-1; TRBD2 aligns across 7 bases. There are 16 residues in the CDR3. With 4 bases clipped from V and 1 base from J, the junction kept 8 bases outside the gene matches. Germline V CDR1 and CDR2: SGHNT, YYREEE (reference sequence). CDR3 in DNA: TGTGCCAGCAGCCCAAGCCTAGCGGTTTCCTACAATGAGCAGTTCTTC. Translation gives CASSPSLAVSYNEQFF.